This T cell receptor beta chain was recorded in a study of T-cell memory formation after mild COVID-19. One entry per CDR3 protein results from TCRdb running MiXCR on the 5' RACE reads. The sample has more than 25,000 distinct CDR3 sequences; just under 7.5% are singletons. Study-level findings and limits: The pre-infection memory compartment contained some responding clones, suggesting cross-reactive memory joined.

Ten or more counts support this clonotype. What it recognizes is unknown. Sequences were obtained from PBMCs or a T cell subset sorted from them (not recorded which). This clonotype was obtained from an adult woman who had mild COVID-19 (a few samples of this study predate the infection). Cell type and time point are not known.

The CDR3 sequence: CASSLVPGVSYEQYF. The CDR3 DNA follows: TGCGCCAGCAGCTTGGTGCCAGGGGTCTCCTACGAGCAGTACTTC. The chain joins TRBV5-1 to TRBJ2-7; D might be TRBD1 (6 bases). The CDR3 has 15 residues. CDR1 is SGHRS, CDR2 YFSETQ, per germline. V was trimmed by 0 bases and J by 0 bases, leaving 10 bases between them.